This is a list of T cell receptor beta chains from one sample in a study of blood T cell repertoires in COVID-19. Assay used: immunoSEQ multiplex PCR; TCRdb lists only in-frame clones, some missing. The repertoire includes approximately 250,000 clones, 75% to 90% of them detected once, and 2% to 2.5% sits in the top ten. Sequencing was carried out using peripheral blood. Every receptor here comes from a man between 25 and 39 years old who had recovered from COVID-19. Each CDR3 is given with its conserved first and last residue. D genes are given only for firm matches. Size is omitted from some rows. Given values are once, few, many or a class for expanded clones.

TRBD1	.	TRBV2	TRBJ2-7	TGTGCCAGCCATTCTAGGGGGCCCCTCGAGCAGTACTTC	CASHSRGPLEQYF
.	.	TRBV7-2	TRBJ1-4	TGTGCCAGCAGCTTAACGGGGTTTGAAAAACTGTTTTTT	CASSLTGFEKLFF
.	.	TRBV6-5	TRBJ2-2	TGTGCCAGCAGCTTTATTCCCGGGGAGCTGTTTTTT	CASSFIPGELFF
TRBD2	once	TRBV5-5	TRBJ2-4	TGTGCCAGCAGCTCGGCGACTAGCGGGACGGCTCGGATTCAGTACTTC	CASSSATSGTARIQYF
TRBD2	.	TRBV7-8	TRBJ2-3	TGTGCCAGCAGCTCCAGACTAGCCCTAGATACGCAGTATTTT	CASSSRLALDTQYF
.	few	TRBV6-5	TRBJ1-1	TGTGCCAGCAGCCCAAGCAAAAGAACTGAAGCTTTCTTT	CASSPSKRTEAFF
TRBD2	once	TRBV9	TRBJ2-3	TGTGCCAGCAGCGTAGCTGGAAGCGGGGCTAGCACAGATACGCAGTATTTT	CASSVAGSGASTDTQYF
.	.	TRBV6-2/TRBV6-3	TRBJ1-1	TGTGCCAGCAGTTACAGGGGAAGGGACACTGAAGCTTTCTTT	CASSYRGRDTEAFF
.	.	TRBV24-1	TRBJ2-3	TGTGCCACCAGTGACCGGACTGTCACAGATACGCAGTATTTT	CATSDRTVTDTQYF
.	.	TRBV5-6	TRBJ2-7	TGTGCCAGCAGCCGACCCACCACCGGGACTTGGGCCTACGAGCAGTACTTC	CASSRPTTGTWAYEQYF
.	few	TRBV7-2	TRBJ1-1	TGTGCCAGCAGCTTAGTGTGGCGGAGCACTGAAGCTTTCTTT	CASSLVWRSTEAFF
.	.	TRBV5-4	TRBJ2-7	TGTGCCAGCAGCCGACAGGGAGGAGAGCAGTACTTC	CASSRQGGEQYF
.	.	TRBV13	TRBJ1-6	TGTGCCAGCAGCTTAGGGACAGGAGCCATTTCTTCACCCCTCCACTTT	CASSLGTGAISSPLHF
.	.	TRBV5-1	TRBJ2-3	TGCGCCAGCAGCTTGGGCGGGGCCAACACAGATACGCAGTATTTT	CASSLGGANTDTQYF
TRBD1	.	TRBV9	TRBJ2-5	TGTGCCAGCAGCGACGGGACAGGTGACTTGGGGGAGACCCAGTACTTC	CASSDGTGDLGETQYF
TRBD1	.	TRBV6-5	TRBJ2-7	TGTGCCAGCCGGGGGGACAGGGGGAGAGACGAGCAGTACTTC	CASRGDRGRDEQYF
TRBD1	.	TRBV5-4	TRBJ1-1	TGTGCCAGCAGCCTAGGGACAGCGAACACTGAAGCTTTCTTT	CASSLGTANTEAFF
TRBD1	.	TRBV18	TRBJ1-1	TGTGCCAGCTCACGACAGGGAATGAACACTGAAGCTTTCTTT	CASSRQGMNTEAFF
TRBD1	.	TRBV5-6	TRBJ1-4	TGTGCCAGCAGCTTATGGGACAGGGATGAAAAACTGTTTTTT	CASSLWDRDEKLFF
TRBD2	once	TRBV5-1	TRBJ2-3	TGCGCCAGCAGCTTACCGGTCGGGGGGGCAGGAGATACGCAGTATTTT	CASSLPVGGAGDTQYF
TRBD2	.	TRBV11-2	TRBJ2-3	TGTGCCAGCAGCTTCGGCGGGGGTGCAGATACGCAGTATTTT	CASSFGGGADTQYF
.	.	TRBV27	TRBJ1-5	TGTGCCAGCAGCCCCGCGTCTTCTCAGCCCCAGCATTTT	CASSPASSQPQHF
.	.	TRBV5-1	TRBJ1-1	TGCGCCAGCAGCCCCGACGGGAGGAAGACTTTCTTT	CASSPDGRKTFF
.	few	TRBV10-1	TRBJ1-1	TGCGCCAGCAGTACCCTGGACAAACCATCTGAAGCTTTCTTT	CASSTLDKPSEAFF
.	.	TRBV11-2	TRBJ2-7	TGTGCCAGCAGCTCCCTCTACGAGCAGTACTTC	CASSSLYEQYF
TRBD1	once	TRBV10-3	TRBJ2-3	TGTGCCATCTGGGGACAGGGAGCGGATACGCAGTATTTT	CAIWGQGADTQYF
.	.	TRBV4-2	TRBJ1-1	TGTGCCAGCAGCGCGGACACTGAAGCTTTCTTT	CASSADTEAFF
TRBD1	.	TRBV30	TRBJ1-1	TGTGCCTGGACCCCAGGGGGGAACACTGAAGCTTTCTTT	CAWTPGGNTEAFF
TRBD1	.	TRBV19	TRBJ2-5	TGTGCCAGTAGTATTGGAGGACAGGGGTGGTTGGAGACCCAGTACTTC	CASSIGGQGWLETQYF
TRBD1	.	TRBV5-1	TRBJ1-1	TGCGCCAGCACCCTAGGGACAGAGACTGAAGCTTTCTTT	CASTLGTETEAFF
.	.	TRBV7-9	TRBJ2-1	TGTGCCAGCAGCTTATTAGGGGAGGCCTTTTTGTCCAATGAGCAGTTCTTC	CASSLLGEAFLSNEQFF
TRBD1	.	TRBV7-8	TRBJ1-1	TGTGCCAGCAGCCGGGACAGGGCACTGAACACTGAAGCTTTCTTT	CASSRDRALNTEAFF
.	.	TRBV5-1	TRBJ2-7	TGCGCCAGCAGCTTGTACGGGAGAAACGAGCAGTACTTC	CASSLYGRNEQYF
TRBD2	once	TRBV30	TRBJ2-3	TGTGCCTCTTTAGCGGGGGGGCCCCCAGATACGCAGTATTTT	CASLAGGPPDTQYF
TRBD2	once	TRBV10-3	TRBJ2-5	TGTGCCATCAGTGAATCTCAGCGGGGACCACAAGAGACCCAGTACTTC	CAISESQRGPQETQYF
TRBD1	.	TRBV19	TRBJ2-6	TGTGCCAGCGAAAATAGGGGGACAGGGGACTCTGGGGCCAACGTCCTGACTTTC	CASENRGTGDSGANVLTF
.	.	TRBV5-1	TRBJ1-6	TGCGCCAGCAGCTTGGACCCAGGGGTCAGATCACCCCTCCACTTT	CASSLDPGVRSPLHF
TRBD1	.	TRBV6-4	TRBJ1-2	TGTGCCAGCAGTGACTACGGACAGGGGAATATCTATGGCTACACCTTC	CASSDYGQGNIYGYTF
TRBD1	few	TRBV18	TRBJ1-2	TGTGCCAGCTCACCGGACAGGGACTATGGCTACACCTTC	CASSPDRDYGYTF
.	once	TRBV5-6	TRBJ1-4	TGTGCCAGCAGCTTCCGGACCTGGCGGGAATTAGAAAAACTGTTTTTT	CASSFRTWRELEKLFF
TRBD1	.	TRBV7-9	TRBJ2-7	TGTGCCAGCAGCCCGACCGGGACAGAAAGCTCCTACGAGCAGTACTTC	CASSPTGTESSYEQYF
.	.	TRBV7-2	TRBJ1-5	TGTGCCAGCACCCCTTGGCCTGGCGGGTGGGCGACCCAGCATTTT	CASTPWPGGWATQHF
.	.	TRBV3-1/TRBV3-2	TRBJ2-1	TGTGCCAGCAGTCAAGGGGGACAAGCCTACAATGAGCAGTTCTTC	CASSQGGQAYNEQFF
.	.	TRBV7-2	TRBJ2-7	TGTGCCAGCAGCTTAGAACAGTCCTACGAGCAGTACTTC	CASSLEQSYEQYF
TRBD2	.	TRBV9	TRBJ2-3	TGTGCCAGCAGCGTAGTTTCGAGCGGGGTCACAGATACGCAGTATTTT	CASSVVSSGVTDTQYF
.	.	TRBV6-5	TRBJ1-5	TGTGCCAGCAGTTACGGGGCAGACAATCAGCCCCAGCATTTT	CASSYGADNQPQHF
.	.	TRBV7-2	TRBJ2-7	TGTGCCAGCACCGGAGGGACAGAGAAGTACTTC	CASTGGTEKYF
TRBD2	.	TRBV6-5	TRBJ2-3	TGTGCCAGCAATCTAGCGGGAGCGGATACGCAGTATTTT	CASNLAGADTQYF
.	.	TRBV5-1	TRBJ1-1	TGCGCCAGCAGCAATCGGACAGCCATGAACACTGAAGCTTTCTTT	CASSNRTAMNTEAFF
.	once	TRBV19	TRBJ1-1	TGTGCCAGTAGTTTACCTGGAGCCACTGAAGCTTTCTTT	CASSLPGATEAFF
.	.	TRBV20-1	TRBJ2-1	TGCAGTGCCAAAACCGGGGGTGAGCAGTTCTTC	CSAKTGGEQFF
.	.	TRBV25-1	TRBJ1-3	TGTGCCAGCAGCGGGACACAGGACTTTGTTCTCTCTGGAAACACCATATATTTT	CASSGTQDFVLSGNTIYF
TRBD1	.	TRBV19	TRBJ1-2	TGTGCCAGTAGTATCGGACAGGGACATGGCTACACCTTC	CASSIGQGHGYTF
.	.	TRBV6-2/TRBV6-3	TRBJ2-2	TGTGCCAGCAGTTACTCGGGCATGTCGTCCAGGCCCACCGGGGAGCTGTTTTTT	CASSYSGMSSRPTGELFF
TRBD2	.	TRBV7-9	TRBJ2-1	TGTGCCAGCAGCTTAGATGAGCGGGGGCTTGGCAATGAGCAGTTCTTC	CASSLDERGLGNEQFF
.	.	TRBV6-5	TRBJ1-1	TGTGCCAGCACCCGAGGGGGTAGGACTTTCTTT	CASTRGGRTFF
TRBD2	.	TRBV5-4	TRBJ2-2	TGTGCCAGCAGGCTAGCTCGGGGGGGCAGCGGGGAGCTGTTTTTT	CASRLARGGSGELFF